This record covers a single T cell receptor beta chain. TCRdb's copy holds only in-frame clones and misses some; the assay was immunoSEQ multiplex PCR. The sample lists roughly 150,000 clones, more than 75% occurring once. Unmatched junction bases numbered 8, after V lost 5 bases and J lost 3 bases. CDR1 MNHEY and CDR2 SVGAGI come from the germline V gene. CDR3 length equals 15 residues. This sample stems from a study of blood T cell repertoires in COVID-19. Study overall: From T cells, B-cell-depleted T cells, or PBMCs came the material, which was cDNA or gDNA.

Sequencing input: peripheral blood. The sequence was collected from a man aged 50 or older who had recovered from COVID-19. This chain connects TRBV6-5 to TRBJ1-1; 8 positions agree with TRBD1. The CDR3 is CASSPRQGLDTEAFF. Here the CDR3 DNA reads TGTGCCAGCAGTCCTCGACAGGGGTTGGACACTGAAGCTTTCTTT.